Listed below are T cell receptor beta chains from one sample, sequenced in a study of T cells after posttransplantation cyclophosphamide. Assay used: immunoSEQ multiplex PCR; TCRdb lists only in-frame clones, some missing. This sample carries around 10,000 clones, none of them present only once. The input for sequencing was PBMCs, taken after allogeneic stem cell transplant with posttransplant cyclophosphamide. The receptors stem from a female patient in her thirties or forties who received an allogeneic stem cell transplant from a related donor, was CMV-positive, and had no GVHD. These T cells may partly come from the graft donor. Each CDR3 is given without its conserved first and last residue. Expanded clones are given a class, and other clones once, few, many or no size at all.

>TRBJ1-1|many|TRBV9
ASSVAQAATEAF
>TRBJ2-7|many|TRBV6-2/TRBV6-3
ASSYSLRGRAYEQY
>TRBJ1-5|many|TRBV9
ASSASRETNQPQH
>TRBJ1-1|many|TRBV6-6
ASSYGALKNTEAF
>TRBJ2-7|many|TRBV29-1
SVEKGSGEQY
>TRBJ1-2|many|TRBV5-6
ASSLDRLEYYGYT
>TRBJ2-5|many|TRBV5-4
ASSRAGSQETQY
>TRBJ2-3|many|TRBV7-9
ASSEAGTLADTQY
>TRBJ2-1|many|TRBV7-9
ASSSGSNEQF
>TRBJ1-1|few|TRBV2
ASSEGRGLTEAF
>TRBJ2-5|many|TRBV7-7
ASSVTGGFRQETQY
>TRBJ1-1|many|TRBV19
ASSIRRGRNFPRTEAF
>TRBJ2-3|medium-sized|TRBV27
ASSLYGAGADTQY
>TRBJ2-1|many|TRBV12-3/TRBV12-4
ASTILTSGGNEQF
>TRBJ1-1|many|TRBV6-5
ASSPDPGAGTEAF
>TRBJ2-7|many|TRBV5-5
ASSPQGSYEQY
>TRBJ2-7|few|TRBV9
ASIFKQETAYEQY
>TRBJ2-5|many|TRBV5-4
ASSLGVRETQY
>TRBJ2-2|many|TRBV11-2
ASSLDYGTGELF
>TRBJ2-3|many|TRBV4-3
ASSQDGGASGNSDTQY
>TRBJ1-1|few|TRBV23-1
ASSQSGASSLNTEAF
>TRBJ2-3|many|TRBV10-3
AISESFRTGVTDTQY
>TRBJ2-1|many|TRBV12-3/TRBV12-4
ASSRTTQGNEQF
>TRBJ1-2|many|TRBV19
ASSIGIQGVGPRTYGYT
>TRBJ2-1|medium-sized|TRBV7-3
ASSPTGGVYNEQF
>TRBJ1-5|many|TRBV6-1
ASRTGTGFEQPQH
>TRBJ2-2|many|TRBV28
ASSSPLGLGGTGELF
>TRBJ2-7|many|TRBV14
ASSLSGGYEQY
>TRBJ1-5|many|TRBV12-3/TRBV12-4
ASRTRQGQPQH
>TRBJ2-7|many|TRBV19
ASSIVETGLDEQY
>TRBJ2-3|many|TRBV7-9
ASSPLAGALTDTQY
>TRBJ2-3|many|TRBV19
ASSMGTGADTQY
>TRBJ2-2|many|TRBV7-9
ASSFSVLGLRTGELF
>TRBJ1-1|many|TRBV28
ASNPWGGSNTEAF
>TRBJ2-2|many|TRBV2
ASSQDRAVTGELF
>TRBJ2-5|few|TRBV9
ASSVGNHPSGETQY
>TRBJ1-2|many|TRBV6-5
ASTTPQGARGYT
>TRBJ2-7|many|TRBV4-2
ASSQDGLAGGSYEQY
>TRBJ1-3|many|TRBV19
ASSRGEIGNTIY
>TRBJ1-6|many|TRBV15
ATSRDSMTSPLH
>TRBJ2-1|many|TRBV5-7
ASSLKGTLYNEQF
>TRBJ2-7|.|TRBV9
ASSRRGRESEQY
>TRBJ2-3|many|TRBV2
AKSYRGVTDTQY